Listed below are T cell receptor beta chains from one sample, sequenced in a study of regulatory T cells in long-lasting Graves disease. TCRdb reprocessed the multiplex PCR reads with MiXCR, giving one entry per CDR3 protein. The sample shows 440,000 or so distinct CDR3 sequences, about 15% of them seen only once. These data were also filed under a second study, of T cells in Graves' hyperthyroidism and ophthalmopathy.

The sample consisted of peripheral blood mononuclear cells (PBMCs), taken at new diagnosis, from a patient treated with antithyroid drugs. The receptor set was obtained from a woman younger than 45 with Graves disease. The conserved cysteine and the conserved F or W are not part of the CDR3 here. The order of the fields is clone size, D gene, J gene, V gene, CDR3 protein. The D gene is left open where the match is weak. Rows may omit the clone size; those that give it use once, few, many or a size class.

. | . | TRBJ2-3 | TRBV19 | ASSSRADSSTDTQY
few | . | TRBJ2-2 | TRBV7-2 | ASSLILLNRDVKLF
few | . | TRBJ1-2 | TRBV24-1 | ATSEGQGYT
. | TRBD1 | TRBJ1-2 | TRBV6-2/TRBV6-3 | ASSMTGARNYGGYT
many | . | TRBJ1-1 | TRBV7-9 | ASSPPIGAVTEAF
. | TRBD1 | TRBJ2-7 | TRBV18 | ASNGQGGSYEQY
many | . | TRBJ2-7 | TRBV3-1 | ASSQEFPVGLY
many | . | TRBJ2-1 | TRBV11-2 | ASSSSGGSYNEQF
. | . | TRBJ1-6 | TRBV28 | ASAQGGTAGYSPLH
many | . | TRBJ2-7 | TRBV20-1 | SASVGGLSYEQY
. | . | TRBJ1-1 | TRBV4-1 | ASSPSIGQLNTEAF
. | . | TRBJ1-1 | TRBV20-1 | SARDLLNTEAF
. | . | TRBJ1-1 | TRBV19 | ASSIKGLGTEAF
few | . | TRBJ1-3 | TRBV5-1 | ASSFFQFSSGNTIY
many | TRBD2 | TRBJ2-1 | TRBV13 | ASSLVAGVGEQF
many | TRBD2 | TRBJ2-7 | TRBV7-2 | ASSLATGTSGTKLGEQY
. | TRBD2 | TRBJ2-7 | TRBV5-1 | ASSLNLAGGVGYEQY
few | . | TRBJ2-5 | TRBV5-1 | ASRFTQGGETQY
many | . | TRBJ2-5 | TRBV20-1 | SARDGQERETQY
. | . | TRBJ1-4 | TRBV27 | AADLSATNEKLF
. | TRBD2 | TRBJ2-3 | TRBV6-1 | ASSPGTSRPDTQY
. | . | TRBJ2-1 | TRBV6-1 | ASSQVRGEQF
many | . | TRBJ2-3 | TRBV27 | ASSFPGDTQY
many | . | TRBJ1-3 | TRBV6-1 | ASTSGNTIY
. | TRBD1 | TRBJ1-5 | TRBV4-1 | ASSQGVKQGARGQPQH
many | . | TRBJ1-6 | TRBV11-2 | ASSNRALAYNSPLH
few | . | TRBJ1-6 | TRBV18 | ASSPGSGGNSPLH
many | . | TRBJ1-5 | TRBV12-3/TRBV12-4 | ASSLGQPQH
many | . | TRBJ2-5 | TRBV3-1 | ASSQRFQETQY
. | . | TRBJ2-6 | TRBV5-1 | ASRASAGFSGANVLT
many | TRBD1 | TRBJ2-7 | TRBV27 | ASKYRGTGSSEQY
few | . | TRBJ1-5 | TRBV14 | ASSQGLDQPQH
many | . | TRBJ2-5 | TRBV28 | ANRETQY
many | . | TRBJ1-2 | TRBV2 | ASSDPQGANYGYT
many | . | TRBJ1-3 | TRBV2 | ASSPRQVSGNTIY
few | . | TRBJ2-7 | TRBV6-1 | ASTSVVAAYEQY
many | TRBD2 | TRBJ2-3 | TRBV28 | ASSLTSGNWADTQY
many | TRBD1 | TRBJ2-3 | TRBV7-9 | ASSFGRQGGTDTQY
many | . | TRBJ2-7 | TRBV20-1 | SARDGLFSYEQY
few | TRBD1 | TRBJ1-1 | TRBV10-3 | AITQGARVTEAF